Below are 16 T cell receptor beta chains sequenced from a single sample in a study of radiotherapy plus CTLA-4 blockade in lung cancer. Here immunoSEQ multiplex PCR was the method, and the copy in TCRdb shows in-frame clones only, minus some. Found here are tens of thousands of clones, around 72% of them singletons; the top ten hold more than 13%. The specimen comprised peripheral blood, sampled from a patient treated with radiotherapy plus ipilimumab. Receptor source: a human donor with non-small cell lung cancer that progressed on radiotherapy plus ipilimumab.

The CDR3 region has the DNA TGTGCCAGCATGGGCGCTGACAGGGATTTGAACACCGGGGAGCTGTTTTTT. It encodes CASMGADRDLNTGELFF. V gene TRBV28 combines with J gene TRBJ2-2; TRBD1 aligns across 7 bases. CDR3 length: 17 amino acids. V lost 7 bases, J lost 1 base, and 12 bases stayed unmatched. Germline V lookup: CDR1 MDHEN, CDR2 SYDVKM.

This chain joins TRBV18 and TRBJ1-3; possible D gene TRBD1, 5 bases. Germline V gene lookup returns CDR1 KGHSH and CDR2 LQKENI. The CDR3 is 14 residues long. The germline V and J ends were trimmed by 3 bases and 4 bases, with 10 bases remaining between them. Here the CDR3 DNA reads TGTGCCAGCTCACCTTCGGACACAGGAAACACCATATATTTT. As protein: CASSPSDTGNTIYF.

This clone has a single count. CDR3 in DNA: TGCGCCAGCAGCCAACTTGGGACAGGAGGGGTCAATGGCTACACCTTC. Encoded protein: CASSQLGTGGVNGYTF. This chain links TRBV4-3 with TRBJ1-2; TRBD1 aligns across 8 bases. The CDR3 covers 16 residues. The V gene end was trimmed by 2 bases and the J gene end by 6 bases; junction bases not matched to a gene: 11. The germline gives CDR1 LGHNA, CDR2 YSLEER.

This clone is medium-sized (0.01 to 0.1%) in the sample. CDR3 in amino acids: CASSINRAYGYTF. The CDR3 coding sequence is TGTGCCAGCAGTATCAACAGGGCCTATGGCTACACCTTC. V gene TRBV28 combines with J gene TRBJ1-2, with a possible D match to TRBD1 (6 bases). Trimming shortened V by 5 bases and J by 4 bases, and 11 bases separated the two germline ends. The CDR3 has 13 amino acids. Germline CDR1 is MDHEN and CDR2 is SYDVKM.

There are a few counts of this clone. V and J are TRBV5-4 and TRBJ2-2, with 8 bases aligning to TRBD1. The V segment lost 3 bases and the J segment 3 bases; nucleotides outside the gene matches: 7. Looked up from germline, CDR1 is SGHNT and CDR2 is YYREEE (reference sequence). The CDR3 sequence is 16 residues long. The CDR3 protein is CASSSQGARDTGELFF. As DNA, the CDR3 is TGTGCCAGCAGCTCCCAGGGGGCGCGGGACACCGGGGAGCTGTTTTTT.

The chain carries TRBV15 and TRBJ2-3; the D gene is possibly TRBD1 (6 bases). The V gene's germline CDR1 is LNHNV and CDR2 YYDKDF (reference sequence). V lost 4 bases and J lost 6, with 20 bases in between. The CDR3 covers 16 residues. The CDR3, as DNA: TGTGCCACCAGCAATGGGGACACTCCCCCGGTCGATACGCAGTATTTT. It codes for CATSNGDTPPVDTQYF.

The chain employs TRBV11-3 and TRBJ2-5; D possibly uses TRBD1 or TRBD2 (5 bases each). The CDR3 is 12 residues long. The germline V gene encodes CDR1 SGHNT and CDR2 YENEEA. The V end was cut by 4 bases, the J end by 7 bases, with 10 bases between. CDR3 bases: TGTGCCAGCAGCTCGGGGCCCGGGACCCAGTACTTC. It is translated as CASSSGPGTQYF.

This clone was observed many times. The CDR3 DNA follows: TGTGCCAGCAGCTTAAGAGCAGATACGCAGTATTTT. Its protein product is CASSLRADTQYF. J is TRBJ2-3 and V is TRBV11-2, with no clear D. The CDR3 runs to 12 residues. Germline assignment: CDR1 SGHAT and CDR2 FQNNGV. V was trimmed by 2 bases and J by 4 bases, leaving 4 bases between them.

The chain combines TRBV19 with TRBJ1-2; TRBD1 might be the D (5 bases). Trimming stripped 2 bases from V and 4 bases from J, with 11 bases between. Germline V lookup: CDR1 LNHDA, CDR2 SQIVND (reference sequence). The CDR3 runs 14 residues. CDR3: CASSIYRTTYGYTF. Here the CDR3 DNA reads TGTGCCAGTAGTATATACAGGACTACCTATGGCTACACCTTC.

This chain uses TRBV7-8 with TRBJ2-5; weak D call: TRBD2 (6 bases). Germline V lookup: CDR1 SGHVS, CDR2 FQNEAQ. V was cut by 5 bases and J by 5 bases, with 12 bases left in between. CDR3 size: 13 residues. In DNA form, the CDR3 reads TGTGCCAGCAGCCCCGGACTATCCGAGACCCAGTACTTC. This codes for CASSPGLSETQYF.

This clone is medium-sized. The rearrangement joins TRBV10-1 to TRBJ2-5; possibly TRBD1 or TRBD2 for D (5 bases each). V gave up 9 bases and J gave up 5 bases, with 25 bases separating them. Per germline, CDR1 WNHNN and CDR2 SYGVQD (reference sequence). This CDR3 has 16 residues. CDR3 region: CARERVTSGRWETQYF. As DNA, the CDR3 is TGCGCCAGAGAAAGGGTTACGTCGGGGCGATGGGAGACCCAGTACTTC.

The chain uses TRBV15 and TRBJ1-5; D unclear. Trimming stripped 2 bases from V and 3 bases from J, with 8 bases between. There are 14 residues in the CDR3. Germline V gives CDR1 LNHNV, CDR2 YYDKDF (reference sequence). The CDR3 coding sequence is TGTGCCACCAGCAGAAGTCACATCAATCAGCCCCAGCATTTT. Its protein is CATSRSHINQPQHF.

On this clone itself: Because the CDR3 is missing its conserved closing phenylalanine or tryptophan, this is likely a read error. This chain connects TRBV28 to TRBJ2-2; D perhaps matches TRBD2 (5 bases). V was pared by 7 bases and J by 5 bases, with 11 bases between. This CDR3 spans 13 amino acids. Germline values: CDR1 MDHEN, CDR2 SYDVKM. The CDR3 spells CASTLPGTGELFL. The CDR3, as DNA: TGTGCCAGCACCCTGCCGGGGACCGGGGAGCTGTTTCTT.

DNA for the CDR3: TGTGCCAGCAGCTACTACACCGGGGAGCTGTTTTTT. The encoded protein is CASSYYTGELFF. The chain is built from TRBV14 and TRBJ2-2; no clear D gene. V lost 5 bases and J 3 bases, leaving 4 bases between the germline ends. The CDR3 runs 12 residues. The germline V gene has CDR1 SGHDN and CDR2 FVKESK. Full variable domain (outside the CDR3, taken from reference TRBV14 and TRBJ2-2): EAGVTQFPSHSVIEKGQTVTLRCDPISGHDNLYWYRRVMGKEIKFLLHFVKESKQDESGMPNNRFLAERTGGTYSTLKVQPAELEDSGVYFCASSYYTGELFFGEGSRLTVL.

The chain is built from TRBV21-1 and TRBJ2-7; TRBD1 reflects the table's D call only, with no check against the DNA. TRBV21-1 is annotated as a pseudogene. The length of the CDR3 is 15 residues. The CDR3, as DNA: TGTGCCAGCAGCAGAGCCGGGACAGGGTTATACGAGCAGTACTTC. This sequence encodes CASSRAGTGLYEQYF.

The V gene is TRBV4-1, the J gene TRBJ2-1, with D possibly matching TRBD1 (6 bases). Germline CDR1 MGHRA, CDR2 YSYEKL. V was cut by 4 bases and J by 8 bases, with 12 bases left in between. CDR3 length equals 13 residues. As DNA, the CDR3 is TGCGCCAGCAGCCGTGGACAGCTCGATGAGCAGTTCTTC. It yields the protein CASSRGQLDEQFF.